The 8 T cell receptor beta chains below all came from one sample that was sequenced in a study of PD-1 blockade in classical Hodgkin lymphoma. The data were produced by immunoSEQ multiplex PCR, yet TCRdb's version contains in-frame clones alone and is incomplete. The data show roughly 10,000 clones, with about 83% seen just once and 20% to 25% held by the top ten. Time point defined: cycle 4 day 1 (C4D1), after more than five weeks of nivolumab. There was relapse after autologous stem cell transplantation in every patient, and there was variation in brentuximab vedotin exposure. The sample consisted of peripheral blood mononuclear cells (PBMCs), taken before the fourth cycle of nivolumab. The receptors shown here come from a human donor with classical Hodgkin lymphoma.

V and J are TRBV19 and TRBJ1-2, with D hard to call. Trimming cost V 10 bases and J 4 bases, with 19 bases left between them. The length of the CDR3 is 14 residues. Per germline, CDR1 LNHDA and CDR2 SQIVND (reference sequence). The CDR3 loop is CATQFEATSYGYTF. DNA for the CDR3: TGTGCCACCCAATTTGAGGCGACAAGCTATGGCTACACCTTC.

This chain uses TRBV27 with TRBJ2-5, with TRBD1 identical over 9 bases. The length of the CDR3 is 14 residues. With V trimmed by 0 bases and J by 4 bases, 0 bases remained unmatched. Germline V gives CDR1 MNHEY, CDR2 SMNVEV (reference sequence). CDR3 region: CASSLSTGGETQYF. The CDR3 DNA reads TGTGCCAGCAGTTTATCGACAGGGGGAGAGACCCAGTACTTC.

The chain couples TRBV5-1 to TRBJ1-4; D gene uncertain. Per germline, CDR1 SGHRS and CDR2 YFSETQ. V was clipped by 0 bases and J by 5 bases, with 8 bases between them. CDR3 length: 14 amino acids. The CDR3 is CASSLGLGNEKLFF. CDR3 nucleotides: TGCGCCAGCAGCTTGGGACTGGGGAATGAAAAACTGTTTTTT.

This clone was recorded once. The chain links TRBV9 to TRBJ1-6, with D tentatively TRBD1 (6 bases). CDR3 size: 18 residues. CDR1 is SGDLS, CDR2 YYNGEE, per germline. Trimming removed 3 bases from V and 6 bases from J, with 22 bases in between. The CDR3 reads CASSASRGSVPTNSPLHF. The CDR3 coding sequence is TGTGCCAGCAGCGCCTCCAGGGGATCTGTCCCTACTAATTCACCCCTCCACTTT.

Note on this clone: Other DNA variants within this sample encode the same CDR3. The chain links TRBV7-8 to TRBJ1-5, with D uncertain. CDR3 length equals 15 residues. CDR1 and CDR2 from the germline V gene are SGHVS and FQNEAQ. The V end was cut by 1 base, the J end by 0 bases, with 7 bases between. In nucleotides, the CDR3 is TGTGCCAGCAGCTTAGAGGGCAATAGCAATCAGCCCCAGCATTTT. It encodes CASSLEGNSNQPQHF.

The chain is built from TRBV7-8 and TRBJ1-2; D not resolved. The length of the CDR3 is 13 residues. CDR1 SGHVS and CDR2 FQNEAQ come from the germline V gene. Deletions cut 5 bases from V and 7 bases from J, with 14 bases between. CDR3 in amino acids: CASSPRWTAGYTF. DNA of the CDR3: TGTGCCAGCAGCCCTCGCTGGACGGCTGGCTACACCTTC.

The CDR3 is CASSLGSSYNSPLHF. CDR3 bases: TGTGCCAGCAGCTTGGGGAGCTCCTATAATTCACCCCTCCACTTT. The chain recombines TRBV5-5 with TRBJ1-6, with D uncertain. Germline CDR1 is SGHKS and CDR2 is YYEKEE (reference sequence). Trimming took 0 bases from V and 0 from J, leaving 4 bases between them. This CDR3 spans 15 amino acids.

The chain links TRBV29-1 to TRBJ2-5; TRBD2 aligns across 8 bases. V shed 4 bases, J shed 5 bases, and the junction held 3 bases outside the gene matches. Germline V gene data show CDR1 as SQVTM and CDR2 as ANQGSEA. The CDR3 totals 12 residues. CDR3 nucleotide sequence: TGCAGCGTTGTTCCTAGCGGGGAGACCCAGTACTTC. As protein: CSVVPSGETQYF.